Sequencing of this TCR beta chain was carried out in a study of cytomegalovirus exposure and HLA in healthy donors (dated by TCRdb to 2015 to 2018). Turning to the overall study: An earlier analysis of approximately 590 of the donors reported 250 to 350 Gb of sequence data and 100 million to 140 million unique TCR beta sequences from around 200 million T cells. HLA typing included class I and class II loci at four-digit resolution. A later genetic analysis took genome-wide SNP genotypes for 398 of the 666 donors and used that subset as a discovery cohort. A later analysis re-examined previously published TCR beta repertoires from just over 650 donors and added high-resolution HLA genotyping to investigate patterns of TCR occurrence. Approximately 300 gigabases of sequencing data and around 85 million unique TCR sequences made up an early release that covered several hundred HLA-typed donors. Alongside the repertoire data, information on donor age, sex, ethnicity and CMV serostatus was compiled. All discovery cohort repertoires had been generated using a single sequencing platform. The study aimed to test whether signatures of past pathogen exposure could be identified by cataloging public T cell receptors. Along with the approximately 670-subject first cohort, a separate validation cohort of over a hundred different subjects was used. The genetic ancestry cluster associated with self-reported Caucasian donors included 81% of the 398 genotyped donors. On average, around 240,000 unique TCR beta nucleotide sequences were sequenced per donor among 350 to 400 genotyped donors of the cohort, with roughly 18% of those sequences being non-productive. To predict cytomegalovirus infection status, the study brought together high-throughput TCR immunosequencing, statistical association of individual TCRs with disease status, and machine learning. The number of donors typed differed by locus, with roughly 629-640 for A, B, C, DRB1 and DQB1, about 500 for DQA1, 606 for DPA1, and some 440 for DPB1. Because of strong linkage in the cohort, five DR-DQ haplotypes were treated as single units for association and clustering. An earlier analysis of 587 of the donors applied high-throughput TCR beta sequencing to assess whether each TCR beta V gene segment acted as functional or pseudogenic. Rather than using new phenotypic data, the later analysis identified candidate immune exposures from TCR beta sequences and from how often those sequences occurred across donors. The study used immunosequencing to profile the T cell repertoires of 666 subjects and linked those repertoires to cytomegalovirus serostatus. The paper as a whole reports these results and caveats: The earlier analysis of 450 to 700 of the donors excluded fewer than 20 rarely observed V segments, including chromosome 9 orphons, because counts were too low. Only TCR beta chains were sequenced in this cohort, and the absence of alpha or paired-chain data limited detectable features. In an earlier analysis of more than 500 of the donors, most TCR beta V segments appeared in productive rearrangements about 90% or about 30% of the time, broadly matching IMGT annotations. Specific HLA alleles were associated with roughly 16,000 TCR beta sequences at a false discovery rate of 0.05 in a later analysis. A further reported finding was that TCR beta sequences accurately predicted the HLA-A and HLA-B alleles for most subjects in the first cohort. Linkage disequilibrium might explain the correlated functional status among segregating V segments, but an unknown experimental factor could not be ruled out. Cytomegalovirus status was reported to be diagnosed by the classifier with high specificity and sensitivity in both the original and validation cohorts. A cluster of highly shared sequence variants was judged likely to be a technical artifact of the sequencing pipeline. According to a later analysis, TCR association rates differed among HLA loci, with DRB1 alleles showing the most associated TCRs and HLA-C alleles showing the fewest. The 87-base-pair reads could not distinguish some IMGT-functional V segments, including TRBV6-2 and TRBV6-3, so those segments were excluded. An association between a missense DCLRE1C variant and V-gene and J-gene trimming of TCR beta chains was found in a later genetic analysis and replicated in an independent cohort. In vitro tests confirmed that three of the cytomegalovirus-associated TCR beta chains recognize cytomegalovirus antigens. In a later genetic analysis, fewer N-insertions in productive TCRs were reported among donors in an Asian-associated ancestry cluster than the roughly 640-donor mean. The authors suggested that the approach could potentially be extended to other disease states and immunological phenotypes. When HLA alleles, especially DR and DQ, strongly co-occurred, attributing TCR associations to individual alleles was difficult. In a later analysis, several top co-occurrence clusters were reported to appear linked to parvovirus B19, influenza, CMV and Epstein-Barr virus. According to a later analysis, most CMV-associated TCR beta chains appeared to be HLA-restricted, and the HLA associations seemed to be driven largely by CMV exposure. The study gave a list of more than 150 TCR beta chains associated with cytomegalovirus. Roughly uniform sequencing depth across donors was assumed in presence/absence analyses, although this assumption may not hold. Compared with equally common non-associated chains, HLA-associated TCR beta chains in a later analysis were more clonally expanded and had lower generation probabilities. The only immune exposure information available for the cohort was CMV serostatus. Most TCR sequences were observed very rarely across donors, whereas some public TCRs were present in many individuals. Because HLA typing was unavailable for some donors at each locus, only the typed subset was used in association tests.

The cohort consisted of fewer than 700 healthy bone marrow donors. At the time of sampling, every cohort member was nominally healthy, though immune exposures that went unrecorded were likely present. The donor tested CMV seropositive and was one of the 289 seropositive cohort members. A peripheral blood sample was collected from each donor, and TCR beta sequencing was performed on peripheral blood mononuclear cells. Genomic DNA was extracted from the blood cell samples with the Qiagen DNeasy Blood Extraction Kit. V gives up 6 bases and J gives up 4 bases, and the segment between their germline ends measures 9 bases. Looking up the germline V gene yields CDR1 MDHEN and CDR2 SYDVKM. From cysteine to phenylalanine, the CDR3 is 12 amino acids long. The read is trimmed to its CDR3 DNA, 36 bases read in frame from base 1. Library creation used the immunoSEQ multiplex PCR assay. The multiplex PCR relied on a mix of 60 forward primers for TCR Vbeta segments and 13 reverse primers for TCR Jbeta segments. The CDR3 region of rearranged TCR beta genes was amplified from genomic DNA by a multiplex PCR assay. Amplified TCR beta libraries were sequenced as 87-base-pair reads on the Illumina HiSeq System. For the original study's pipeline: Across the 670 or so repertoires, a later analysis counted 80 million or so unique TCR beta chains, about 10 million of which were shared by at least two donors. A nearest-neighbor algorithm error-corrected the raw reads and collapsed the reads into unique sequences, merging closely related sequences to remove PCR and sequencing errors. V, D and J gene segments were assigned by aligning CDR3 sequences to IMGT reference sequences. Each retained sequence needed at least a six-nucleotide match to both a V gene segment and a J gene segment. Rearrangements were called productive when the CDR3 lacked stop codons and stayed in frame with V and J; all others were non-productive. Following IMGT convention, CDR3 was defined as the stretch from the second conserved V-encoded cysteine up to the conserved J-encoded phenylalanine. In an earlier analysis of 550 to 650 of the donors, sequences lacking an unambiguous match to a single V gene segment were excluded. An earlier analysis of fewer than 750 of the donors called V segments functional above 56.7% productive rearrangements and segregating when the between-donor standard deviation exceeded 5%. A statistical classification framework was developed to diagnose cytomegalovirus status using the catalog of TCR beta chain sequences. In a later analysis, V and J genes were assigned by comparing TCR nucleotide sequences against IMGT/GENE-DB human TR gene sequences. The TCRdist pipeline was used in a later analysis to assign CDR3 sequences and most-parsimonious VDJ recombination scenarios. In a later analysis, each TCR beta chain was defined by its CDR3 amino acid sequence together with its V-gene family, and reads without a unique V-gene family were excluded. As a way to deal with suspected cross-contamination and a sequencing artifact, a later analysis dropped roughly 620 nucleotide sequences that were highly shared and had low generation probability. In a later analysis, a clonal expansion index was calculated for each public chain from normalized within-repertoire ranks of inferred template counts. In a later analysis, generation probabilities were computed using a VDJ recombination model fitted to out-of-frame rearrangements, and the results were checked against IGoR. In a later analysis, hypergeometric tests were used to score TCR-TCR, TCR-HLA and TCR-CMV co-occurrence, with a repertoire-size bias correction applied to TCR pairs. False discovery rates were estimated in a later analysis by permuting HLA or CMV assignments 20 times. A later analysis grouped co-occurring TCRs with DBSCAN, adding TCRdist sequence similarity when clustering within HLA-allele-positive subsets. Repertoires with fewer than 30,000 or more than 120,000 public chains were left out of co-occurrence clustering, as were five repertoires with anomalous nucleotide sharing. TCRdb retrieved this table from immuneACCESS and kept in-frame rearrangements only. Not all clones are present; in checked studies, unresolved V genes account for under half, and no reason is known for the remainder. The V and J calls and clone size are taken from that table; D and trimming were inferred from the DNA. The sample table includes 150,000 or so clones. Together, the top ten hold about 1.5% of the sample.

About this clone: Its antigen is still unknown.

Sequenced sample: PBMCs. This TCR derives from a woman aged 40 to 50 in good health and CMV-seropositive. Here the chain combines TRBV28 and TRBJ1-1; the D gene remains uncertain. The CDR3 corresponds to CASSIGSTEAFF. Here is the DNA: TGTGCCAGCAGCATTGGGAGCACTGAAGCTTTCTTT.